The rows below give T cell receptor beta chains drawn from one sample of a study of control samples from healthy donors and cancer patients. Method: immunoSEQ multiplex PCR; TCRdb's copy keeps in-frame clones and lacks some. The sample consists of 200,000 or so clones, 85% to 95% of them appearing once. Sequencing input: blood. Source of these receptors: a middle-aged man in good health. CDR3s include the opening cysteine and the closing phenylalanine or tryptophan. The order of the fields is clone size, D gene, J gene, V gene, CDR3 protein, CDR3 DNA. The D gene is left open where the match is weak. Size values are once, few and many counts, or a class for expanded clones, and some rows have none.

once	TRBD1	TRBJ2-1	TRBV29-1	CSVDFQGAGEQFF	TGCAGCGTTGATTTTCAGGGGGCCGGTGAGCAGTTCTTC
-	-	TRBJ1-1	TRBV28	CASSPTTGHTEAFF	TGTGCCAGCAGCCCCACTACAGGACACACTGAAGCTTTCTTT
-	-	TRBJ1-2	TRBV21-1	CASMPAGGGYTF	TGTGCCAGCATGCCGGCCGGGGGTGGCTACACCTTC
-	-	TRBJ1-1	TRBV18	CASSPGQNTEAFF	TGTGCCAGCTCACCCGGACAGAACACTGAAGCTTTCTTT
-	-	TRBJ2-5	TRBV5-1	CASSTYRGETQYF	TGCGCCAGCAGCACCTACCGGGGAGAGACCCAGTACTTC
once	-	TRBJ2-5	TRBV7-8	CASTPIGTVQETQYF	TGTGCCAGCACCCCAATCGGCACCGTTCAAGAGACCCAGTACTTC
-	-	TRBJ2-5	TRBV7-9	CASSPSGAGQETQYF	TGTGCCAGCAGCCCGTCCGGGGCGGGGCAAGAGACCCAGTACTTC
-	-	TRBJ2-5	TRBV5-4	CASSLGSGQETQYF	TGTGCCAGCAGCCTTGGTAGCGGACAAGAGACCCAGTACTTC
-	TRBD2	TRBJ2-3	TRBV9	CASSVASGGRGTDTQYF	TGTGCCAGCAGCGTAGCTTCGGGGGGGCGCGGCACAGATACGCAGTATTTT
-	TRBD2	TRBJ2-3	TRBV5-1	CASSPEPSGSTDTQYF	TGCGCCAGCAGCCCCGAACCTAGCGGTAGCACAGATACGCAGTATTTT
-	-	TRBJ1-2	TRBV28	CASYRGGYYGYTF	TGTGCCAGCTACCGGGGGGGCTACTATGGCTACACCTTC
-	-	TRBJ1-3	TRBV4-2	CASSQGPISSGNTIYF	TGTGCCAGCAGCCAGGGACCGATCTCCTCTGGAAACACCATATATTTT
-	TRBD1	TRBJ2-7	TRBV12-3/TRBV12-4	CASSWTGLHEQYF	TGTGCCAGCAGTTGGACAGGGCTACACGAGCAGTACTTC
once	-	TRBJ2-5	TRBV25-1	CASSQPGPYQETQYF	TGTGCCAGCAGTCAGCCTGGTCCGTACCAAGAGACCCAGTACTTC
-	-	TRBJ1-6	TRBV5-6	CASSLGLDSYNSPLHF	TGTGCCAGCAGCTTGGGCCTAGACTCCTATAATTCACCCCTCCACTTT
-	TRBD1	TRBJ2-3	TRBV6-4	CASSSQGAADTQYF	TGTGCCAGCAGTTCGCAGGGGGCGGCAGATACGCAGTATTTT
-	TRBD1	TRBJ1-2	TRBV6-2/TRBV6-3	CASSYGGQDYGYTF	TGTGCCAGCAGTTACGGGGGACAGGACTATGGCTACACCTTC
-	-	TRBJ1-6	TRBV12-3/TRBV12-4	CASSLEGGSPLHF	TGTGCCAGCAGTTTAGAGGGGGGATCACCCCTCCACTTT
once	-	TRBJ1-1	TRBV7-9	CASSLEGGRRTFF	TGTGCCAGCAGCTTAGAGGGGGGACGTCGGACTTTCTTT
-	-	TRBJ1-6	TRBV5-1	CASSWYERSRGSPLHF	TGCGCCAGCAGCTGGTATGAACGCTCCAGGGGTTCACCCCTCCACTTT
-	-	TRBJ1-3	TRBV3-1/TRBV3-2	CASSPDSSGNTIYF	TGTGCCAGCAGCCCCGACAGCTCTGGAAACACCATATATTTT
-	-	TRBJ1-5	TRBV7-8	CASSLAEGTLGQPQHF	TGTGCCAGCAGCTTAGCGGAGGGAACCCTTGGTCAGCCCCAGCATTTT
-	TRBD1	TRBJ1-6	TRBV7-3	CASSPGTENSPLHF	TGTGCCAGCAGCCCAGGGACAGAGAATTCACCCCTCCACTTT
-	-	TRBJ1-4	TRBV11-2	CASREQATNEKLFF	TGTGCCAGCAGGGAACAGGCAACTAATGAAAAACTGTTTTTT
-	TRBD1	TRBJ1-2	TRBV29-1	CSAGTGDRGYTF	TGCAGCGCAGGGACAGGGGATAGGGGCTACACCTTC
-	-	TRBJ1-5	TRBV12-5	CASGLVTGNQPQHF	TGTGCTAGTGGTTTGGTGACAGGAAATCAGCCCCAGCATTTT
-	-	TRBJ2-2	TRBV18	CASSPPSSGPAGELFF	TGTGCCAGCTCACCACCGTCCAGCGGCCCAGCTGGGGAGCTGTTTTTT
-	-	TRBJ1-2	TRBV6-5	CASSYSKAGYGYGYTF	TGTGCCAGCAGTTACTCGAAGGCTGGTTATGGCTATGGCTACACCTTC
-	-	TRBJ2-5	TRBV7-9	CASSPSAGTEATQYF	TGTGCCAGCAGCCCCTCTGCCGGGACTGAGGCGACCCAGTACTTC
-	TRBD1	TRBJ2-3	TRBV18	CASSPTGMSTDTQYF	TGTGCCAGCTCGCCGACAGGGATGAGCACAGATACGCAGTATTTT
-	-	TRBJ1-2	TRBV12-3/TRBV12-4	CASSRGVNYGYTF	TGTGCCAGCTCCAGGGGAGTTAACTATGGCTACACCTTC
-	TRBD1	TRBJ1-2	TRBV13	CASSVRDRGWMDGYTF	TGTGCCAGCAGCGTCCGGGACAGGGGGTGGATGGATGGCTACACCTTC
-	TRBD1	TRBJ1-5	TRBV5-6	CASTQQGRYPHQPQHF	TGTGCCAGCACCCAACAGGGGCGATACCCCCATCAGCCCCAGCATTTT
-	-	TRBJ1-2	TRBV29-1	CSVPRGYGYTF	TGCAGCGTCCCTCGGGGTTATGGCTACACCTTC
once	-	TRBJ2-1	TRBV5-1	CASNLLTPSSYNEQFF	TGCGCCAGCAACCTCCTGACACCAAGCTCCTACAATGAGCAGTTCTTC
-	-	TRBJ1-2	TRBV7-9	CASSLVMRENYGYTF	TGTGCCAGCAGCTTAGTGATGCGAGAGAACTATGGCTACACCTTC
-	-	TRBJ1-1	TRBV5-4	CASSRGQGTTEAFF	TGTGCCAGCAGCCGAGGCCAGGGGACGACTGAAGCTTTCTTT